This entry lists 20 T cell receptor beta chains sequenced from one sample in a study of blood T cell repertoires in COVID-19 (dated by TCRdb to the early 2020s). Library preparation used the immunoSEQ multiplex PCR assay. Not all clones reach the TCRdb copy of this immuneACCESS table, which keeps in-frame sequences only. Checked studies attribute under half of the gap to unresolved V genes and leave the rest unexplained. Recorded for this sample are roughly 230,000 clones; approximately 85% of them occurred a single time. The leading ten clones occupy 5.1% of the sample. The sequenced sample was peripheral blood. The receptors derive from a man between 50 and 59 years old with COVID-19, enrolled during active disease.

The chain recombines TRBV14 with TRBJ2-5; 7 bases map to TRBD2. The CDR3 is made up of 15 amino acids. CDR1 and CDR2 from the germline V gene are SGHDN and FVKESK. V shed 3 bases and J 1 base; nucleotides not matched to a gene: 5. CDR3 DNA sequence: TGTGCCAGCAGCCAGCTGGGACTACCCCAAGAGACCCAGTACTTC. Translation gives CASSQLGLPQETQYF.

CDR3 in amino acids: CASSVRGGSNTGELFF. CDR3 coding DNA: TGTGCCAGCAGCGTGCGCGGGGGTTCGAACACCGGGGAGCTGTTTTTT. The chain couples TRBV9 to TRBJ2-2; 7 nucleotides agree with TRBD2. CDR1 is SGDLS and CDR2 is YYNGEE in the germline V gene. With 2 bases clipped from V and 0 bases from J, the junction kept 4 bases outside the gene matches. The CDR3 loop spans 16 amino acids.

The rearrangement joins TRBV27 to TRBJ1-2; D is unresolved. Trimming took off 6 bases at V and 2 bases at J, with 10 bases between the two ends. The germline V gene encodes CDR1 MNHEY and CDR2 SMNVEV (reference sequence). This CDR3 is built from 13 residues. The DNA of the CDR3 is TGTGCCAGCAGGAGAAGCCCGAACTATGGCTACACCTTC. It is translated as CASRRSPNYGYTF.

Comment on this clone: Other nucleotide sequences from this sample produce the same CDR3. The rearrangement uses TRBV5-1 and TRBJ2-7; the D gene is possibly TRBD1 (5 bases). The CDR3 totals 12 residues. Germline values: CDR1 SGHRS, CDR2 YFSETQ. V shed 3 bases and J shed 3 bases, with 7 bases lying between them. CDR3 nucleotide sequence: TGCGCCAGCAGCTCGCAGGGCTACGAGCAGTACTTC. It specifies CASSSQGYEQYF. Based on the CDR3 plus reference TRBV5-1 and TRBJ2-7, the full variable domain is KAGVTQTPRYLIKTRGQQVTLSCSPISGHRSVSWYQQTPGQGLQFLFEYFSETQRNKGNFPGRFSGRQFSNSRSEMNVSTLELGDSALYLCASSSQGYEQYFGPGTRLTVT.

V is TRBV25-1 and J is TRBJ1-2; tentatively, D is TRBD1 (6 bases). V was trimmed by 5 bases and J by 2 bases, leaving 9 bases between them. Germline values: CDR1 MGHDK, CDR2 SYGVNS. The CDR3 has 13 amino acids. CDR3 residues: CASSWGTNYGYTF. CDR3 nucleotides: TGTGCCAGCAGTTGGGGGACAAACTATGGCTACACCTTC.

Comments on this clone: Other DNA sequences in this sample translate to the same CDR3. J is TRBJ2-7 and V is TRBV7-2; D is uncertain. Germline CDR1 and CDR2: SGHTA and FQGNSA. Trimming took 5 bases from V and 0 from J, leaving 5 bases between them. The CDR3 sequence is 12 residues long. This CDR3 reads CASSLSSYEQYF. The CDR3 coding sequence is TGTGCCAGCAGCCTGAGCTCCTACGAGCAGTACTTC.

The V and J genes are TRBV19 and TRBJ2-2, with TRBD2 matching 9 bases. J gave up 0 bases and V 2 bases, and 10 bases lay outside the gene matches. This CDR3 comprises 19 residues. Germline V CDR1 and CDR2: LNHDA, SQIVND (reference sequence). The CDR3 protein is CASSIWGGSGRSNTGELFF. The CDR3 nucleotides read TGTGCCAGTAGTATATGGGGAGGTAGCGGGAGATCGAACACCGGGGAGCTGTTTTTT. Full variable domain (missing parts from reference TRBV19 and TRBJ2-2): DGGITQSPKYLFRKEGQNVTLSCEQNLNHDAMYWYRQDPGQGLRLIYYSQIVNDFQKGDIAEGYSVSREKKESFPLTVTSAQKNPTAFYLCASSIWGGSGRSNTGELFFGEGSRLTVL.

This clone was seen once. The CDR3 loop is CASSGTQGSSYEQYF. The CDR3 DNA follows: TGTGCCAGCAGCGGAACGCAGGGGAGCTCCTACGAGCAGTACTTC. This sequence joins TRBV6-5 and TRBJ2-7; possible D gene TRBD1, 6 bases. Germline V lookup: CDR1 MNHEY, CDR2 SVGAGI. Trimming pared 6 bases from V and 0 bases from J, leaving 15 bases between. This CDR3 contains 15 residues.

This clone was seen a single time. The chain combines TRBV4-3 with TRBJ1-1; D not resolved. CDR1 and CDR2 from the germline V gene are LGHNA and YSLEER. With 0 bases removed from V and 5 bases from J, the gap between germline ends came to 10 bases. This CDR3 spans 14 amino acids. In DNA, the CDR3 is TGCGCCAGCAGCCAAGATCGCGGGAGTACTGAAGCTTTCTTT. This gives the protein CASSQDRGSTEAFF.

The chain couples TRBV25-1 to TRBJ1-1; 12 bases align to TRBD1. CDR1 is MGHDK, CDR2 SYGVNS, per germline. The junction had 9 bases not matched to a gene; V was cut back by 3 bases and J by 4 bases. The CDR3 covers 17 residues. In DNA, the CDR3 is TGTGCCAGCAGTGACCTGGGACAGGGGGCCCGGGGCACTGAAGCTTTCTTT. Its protein product is CASSDLGQGARGTEAFF.

The chain couples TRBV27 to TRBJ2-1, with 7 bases lining up with TRBD1. With V trimmed by 4 bases and J by 0 bases, 6 bases remained unmatched. The CDR3 has 16 residues. The germline CDR1 and CDR2 sequences are MNHEY and SMNVEV (reference sequence). The CDR3 protein is CASSSLRQGSYNEQFF. The CDR3 DNA reads TGTGCCAGCAGTTCGCTCCGACAGGGCTCCTACAATGAGCAGTTCTTC.

The J gene is TRBJ2-1, the V gene TRBV24-1, with D maybe TRBD1 (6 bases). This CDR3 is 13 amino acids long. V shed 4 bases and J shed 9 bases, with 12 bases lying between them. Germline V gene data show CDR1 as KGHDR and CDR2 as SFDVKD. CDR3 residues: CATSDAGAREQFF. The CDR3 bases are TGTGCCACCAGTGACGCAGGGGCGCGTGAGCAGTTCTTC.

This sequence joins TRBV9 and TRBJ1-5; the D is unclear. CDR3 size: 14 residues. Trimming stripped 0 bases from V and 5 bases from J, with 9 bases between. Germline CDR1 is SGDLS and CDR2 is YYNGEE. The CDR3: CASSVGREDQPQHF. CDR3 DNA sequence: TGTGCCAGCAGCGTAGGACGGGAGGATCAGCCCCAGCATTTT.

The chain recombines TRBV24-1 with TRBJ2-5; the match to TRBD2 covers 9 bases. The V gene's germline CDR1 is KGHDR and CDR2 SFDVKD. V was clipped by 2 bases and J by 4 bases; unmatched bases: 4. CDR3 length: 15 residues. The DNA of the CDR3 is TGTGCCACCAGTGATTCGCGGGAGGGTCGAGAGACCCAGTACTTC. Residues: CATSDSREGRETQYF.

The chain joins TRBV6-5 to TRBJ2-7; 9 bases match TRBD1. Germline-derived CDR1 and CDR2 are MNHEY and SVGAGI. The CDR3 sequence is 14 residues long. V was pared by 8 bases and J by 7 bases, with 12 bases of the junction left unmatched. The CDR3 DNA reads as TGTGCCAGCTCAAACAGGGGGCCCTCGGATGAGCAGTACTTC. Translating it yields CASSNRGPSDEQYF.

The chain is built from TRBV7-8 and TRBJ2-3, with 8 bases identical to TRBD2. The CDR3 consists of 17 residues. Looked up from germline, CDR1 is SGHVS and CDR2 is FQNEAQ. V lost 1 base, J lost 1 base, and 7 bases stayed unmatched. CDR3 sequence: CASSLGSWRGGTDTQYF. The CDR3 region has the DNA TGTGCCAGCAGCTTAGGATCATGGCGGGGGGGCACAGATACGCAGTATTTT.

V gene TRBV6-5 combines with J gene TRBJ2-1, with 9 bases lining up with TRBD1. Trimming at V came to 0 bases and at J to 2 bases, leaving 2 bases not matched to a gene. The CDR3 contains 16 residues. Germline V gene data show CDR1 as MNHEY and CDR2 as SVGAGI. The CDR3 nucleotides are TGTGCCAGCAGTTACTCCACAGGGGGCCCCTACAATGAGCAGTTCTTC. Protein sequence: CASSYSTGGPYNEQFF.

The CDR3 reads CASSLDSHSNQPQHF. Here the CDR3 DNA reads TGTGCCAGCAGTTTGGACAGCCATAGCAATCAGCCCCAGCATTTT. The V gene is TRBV2, the J gene TRBJ1-5, with D tentatively TRBD1 (6 bases). The CDR3 has 15 residues. The germline V gene has CDR1 SNHLY and CDR2 FYNNEI. V was shortened by 5 bases and J by 0 bases, with 11 bases between the two germline ends.

The V gene is TRBV5-1, the J gene TRBJ2-1; 12 positions agree with TRBD2. This CDR3 comprises 15 residues. Germline CDR1 SGHRS, CDR2 YFSETQ. V was clipped by 5 bases and J by 6 bases; unmatched bases: 6. The CDR3 sequence is CASRLAGGPSNEQFF. For the CDR3, the DNA is TGCGCCAGCAGGCTAGCGGGGGGGCCAAGCAATGAGCAGTTCTTC.

This sequence joins TRBV15 and TRBJ1-2; 10 bases fit TRBD1. Germline trimming cut 1 base from V and 4 bases from J; bases unmatched to any gene: 9. This CDR3 has 17 amino acids. Germline CDR1 LNHNV, CDR2 YYDKDF (reference sequence). CDR3 sequence (DNA): TGTGCCACCAGCAGAGCCACCGGGACAGGGGTAACCTATGGCTACACCTTC. Amino acid sequence: CATSRATGTGVTYGYTF.